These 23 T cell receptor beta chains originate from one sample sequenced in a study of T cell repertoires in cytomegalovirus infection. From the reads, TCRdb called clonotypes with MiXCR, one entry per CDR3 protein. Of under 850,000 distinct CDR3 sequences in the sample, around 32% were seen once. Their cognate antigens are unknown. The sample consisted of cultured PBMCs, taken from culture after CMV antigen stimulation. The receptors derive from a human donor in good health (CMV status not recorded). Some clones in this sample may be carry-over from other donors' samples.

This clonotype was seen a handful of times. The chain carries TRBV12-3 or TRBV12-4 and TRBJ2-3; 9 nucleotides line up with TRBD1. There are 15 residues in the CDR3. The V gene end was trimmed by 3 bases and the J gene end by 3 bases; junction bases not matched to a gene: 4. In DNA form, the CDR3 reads TGTGCCAGCAGTTTCCGGGACAGGGCGACAGATACGCAGTATTTT. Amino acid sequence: CASSFRDRATDTQYF.

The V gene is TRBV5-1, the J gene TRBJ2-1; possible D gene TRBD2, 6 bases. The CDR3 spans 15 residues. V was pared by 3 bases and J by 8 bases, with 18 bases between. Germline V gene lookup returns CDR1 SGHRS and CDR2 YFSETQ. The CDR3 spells CASSSGLVPGDEQFF. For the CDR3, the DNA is TGCGCCAGCAGCTCGGGACTTGTGCCTGGGGATGAGCAGTTCTTC.

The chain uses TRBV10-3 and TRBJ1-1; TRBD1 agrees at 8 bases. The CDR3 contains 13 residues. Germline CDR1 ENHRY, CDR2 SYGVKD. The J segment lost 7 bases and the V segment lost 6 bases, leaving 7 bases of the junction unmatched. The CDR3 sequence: CAIRGQAGVEAFF. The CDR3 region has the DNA TGTGCCATCAGGGGACAGGCGGGGGTTGAAGCTTTCTTT.

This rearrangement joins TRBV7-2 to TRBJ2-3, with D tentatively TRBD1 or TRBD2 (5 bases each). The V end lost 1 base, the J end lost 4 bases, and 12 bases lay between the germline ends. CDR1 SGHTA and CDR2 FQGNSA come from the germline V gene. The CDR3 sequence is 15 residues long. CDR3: CASSLGGAWADTQYF. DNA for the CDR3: TGTGCCAGCAGCTTAGGAGGGGCTTGGGCAGATACGCAGTATTTT.

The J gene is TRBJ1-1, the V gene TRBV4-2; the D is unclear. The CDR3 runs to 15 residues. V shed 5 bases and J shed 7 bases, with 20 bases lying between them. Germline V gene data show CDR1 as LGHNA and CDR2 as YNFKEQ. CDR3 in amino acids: CASSSNRERIGEAFF. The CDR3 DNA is TGTGCCAGCAGCTCCAATCGTGAGAGAATCGGTGAAGCTTTCTTT.

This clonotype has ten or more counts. CDR3: CASSPWQFSGNEQFF. In DNA, the CDR3 is TGTGCCAGCAGCCCGTGGCAGTTTTCGGGCAATGAGCAGTTCTTC. The chain joins TRBV7-2 to TRBJ2-1; the D is unclear. From germline, CDR1 is SGHTA and CDR2 FQGNSA. The germline V and J ends were trimmed by 5 bases and 6 bases, with 17 bases remaining between them. This CDR3 spans 15 amino acids.

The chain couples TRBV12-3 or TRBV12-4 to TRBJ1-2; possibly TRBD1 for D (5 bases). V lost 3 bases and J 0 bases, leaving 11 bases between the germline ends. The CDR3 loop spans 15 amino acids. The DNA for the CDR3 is TGTGCCAGCAGTTTTCGACAGCTAGCTAACTATGGCTACACCTTC. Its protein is CASSFRQLANYGYTF.

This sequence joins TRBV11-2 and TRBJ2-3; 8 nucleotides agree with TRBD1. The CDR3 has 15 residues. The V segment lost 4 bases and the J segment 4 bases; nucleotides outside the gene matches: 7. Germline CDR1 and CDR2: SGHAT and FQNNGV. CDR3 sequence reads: CASSSYRGYPDTQYF. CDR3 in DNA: TGTGCCAGCAGCTCCTACAGGGGGTACCCAGATACGCAGTATTTT.

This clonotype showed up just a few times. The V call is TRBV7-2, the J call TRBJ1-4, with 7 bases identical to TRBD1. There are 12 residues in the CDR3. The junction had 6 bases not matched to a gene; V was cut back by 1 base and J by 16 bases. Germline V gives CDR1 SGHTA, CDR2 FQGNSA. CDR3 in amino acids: CASSLGQGLTFF. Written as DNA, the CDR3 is TGTGCCAGCAGCTTAGGACAGGGCCTAACGTTTTTT.

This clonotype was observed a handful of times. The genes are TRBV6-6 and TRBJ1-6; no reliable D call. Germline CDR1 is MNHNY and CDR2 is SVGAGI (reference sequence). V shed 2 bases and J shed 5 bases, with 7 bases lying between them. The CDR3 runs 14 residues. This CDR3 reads CASSYGWDNSPLHF. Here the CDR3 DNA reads TGTGCCAGCAGTTACGGTTGGGATAATTCACCCCTCCACTTT.

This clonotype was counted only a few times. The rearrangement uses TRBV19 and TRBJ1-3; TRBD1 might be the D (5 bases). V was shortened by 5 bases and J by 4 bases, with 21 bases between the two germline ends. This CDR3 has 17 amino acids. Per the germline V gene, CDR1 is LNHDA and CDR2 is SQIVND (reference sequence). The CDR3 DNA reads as TGTGCCAGTAGTGCCGGTTCAGGGCGGATGGGCGGAAACACCATATATTTT. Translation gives CASSAGSGRMGGNTIYF.

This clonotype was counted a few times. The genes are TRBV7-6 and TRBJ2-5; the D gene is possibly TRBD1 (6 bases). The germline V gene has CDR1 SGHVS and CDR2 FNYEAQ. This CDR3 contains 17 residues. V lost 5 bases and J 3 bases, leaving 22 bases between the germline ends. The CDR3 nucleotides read TGTGCCAGCAGCGCCCTCATCGCCTCCGGGACAAAAGAGACCCAGTACTTC. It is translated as CASSALIASGTKETQYF.

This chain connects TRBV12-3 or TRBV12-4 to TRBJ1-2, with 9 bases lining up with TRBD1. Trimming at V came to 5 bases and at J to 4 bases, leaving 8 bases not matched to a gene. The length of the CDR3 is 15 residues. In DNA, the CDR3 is TGTGCCAGCAGTCTGGGACAGGGTGGACTCTATGGCTACACCTTC. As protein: CASSLGQGGLYGYTF.

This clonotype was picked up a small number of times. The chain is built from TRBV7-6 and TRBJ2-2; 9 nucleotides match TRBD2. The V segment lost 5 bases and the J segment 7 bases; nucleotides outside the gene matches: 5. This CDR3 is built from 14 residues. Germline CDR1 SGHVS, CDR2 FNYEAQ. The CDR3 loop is CASSTGTSFGELFF. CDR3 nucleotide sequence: TGTGCCAGCAGCACCGGGACTAGCTTCGGGGAGCTGTTTTTT.

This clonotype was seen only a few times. The CDR3 region has the DNA TGTGCCAGCAGTTTTAATACGGGCGCAGATACGCAGTATTTT. Protein sequence: CASSFNTGADTQYF. The chain has TRBV27 and TRBJ2-3; no reliable D call. Germline assignment: CDR1 MNHEY and CDR2 SMNVEV (reference sequence). The CDR3 loop spans 14 amino acids. Trimming took off 3 bases at V and 4 bases at J, with 11 bases between the two ends.

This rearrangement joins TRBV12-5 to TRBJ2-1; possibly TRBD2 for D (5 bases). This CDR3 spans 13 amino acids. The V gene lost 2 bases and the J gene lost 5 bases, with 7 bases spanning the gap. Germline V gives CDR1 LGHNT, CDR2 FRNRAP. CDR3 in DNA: TGTGCTAGTGGTTTGTTAGCGAACAATGAGCAGTTCTTC. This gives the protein CASGLLANNEQFF.

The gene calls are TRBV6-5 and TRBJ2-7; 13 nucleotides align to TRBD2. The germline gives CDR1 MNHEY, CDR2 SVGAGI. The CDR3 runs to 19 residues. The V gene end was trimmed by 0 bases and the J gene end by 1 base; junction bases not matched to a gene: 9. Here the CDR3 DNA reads TGTGCCAGCAGTTACTCCGGGGAGTGGGGACTAGCGGGGTCCTACGAGCAGTACTTC. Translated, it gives CASSYSGEWGLAGSYEQYF.

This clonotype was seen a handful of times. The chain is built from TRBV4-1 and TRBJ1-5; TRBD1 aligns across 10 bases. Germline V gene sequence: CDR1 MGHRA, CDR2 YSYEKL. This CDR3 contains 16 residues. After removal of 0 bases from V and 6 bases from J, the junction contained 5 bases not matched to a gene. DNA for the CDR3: TGCGCCAGCAGCCAAGAAGGGACAGGGGTTGTTCAGCCCCAGCATTTT. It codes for CASSQEGTGVVQPQHF.

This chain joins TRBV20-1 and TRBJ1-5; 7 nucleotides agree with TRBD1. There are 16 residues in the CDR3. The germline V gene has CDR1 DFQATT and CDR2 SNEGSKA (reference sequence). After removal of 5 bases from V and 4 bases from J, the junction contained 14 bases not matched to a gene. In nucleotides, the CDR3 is TGCAGTGCTGGCAAGGGGGCGGAACTGCAGAATCAGCCCCAGCATTTT. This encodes CSAGKGAELQNQPQHF.

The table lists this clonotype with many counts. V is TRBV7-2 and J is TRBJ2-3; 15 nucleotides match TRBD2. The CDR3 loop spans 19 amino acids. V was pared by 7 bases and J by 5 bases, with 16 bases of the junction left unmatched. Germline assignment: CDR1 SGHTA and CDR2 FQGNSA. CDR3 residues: CASTKGGWTSGRAGDTQYF. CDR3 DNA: TGTGCCAGCACCAAAGGGGGGTGGACTAGCGGGAGGGCAGGAGATACGCAGTATTTT.

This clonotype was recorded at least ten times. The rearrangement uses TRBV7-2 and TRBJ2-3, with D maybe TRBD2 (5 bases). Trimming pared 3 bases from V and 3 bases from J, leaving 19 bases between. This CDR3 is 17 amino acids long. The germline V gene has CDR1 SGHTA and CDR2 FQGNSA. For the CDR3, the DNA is TGTGCCAGCAGCTTGTGGGTTGGAGCGGCCCGAACAGATACGCAGTATTTT. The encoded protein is CASSLWVGAARTDTQYF.

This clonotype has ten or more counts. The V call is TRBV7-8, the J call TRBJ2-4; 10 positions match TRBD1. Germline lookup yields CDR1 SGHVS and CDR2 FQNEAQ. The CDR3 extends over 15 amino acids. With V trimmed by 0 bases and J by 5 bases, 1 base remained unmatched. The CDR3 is CASSLATGGQNIQYF. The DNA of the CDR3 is TGTGCCAGCAGCTTAGCGACAGGGGGCCAAAACATTCAGTACTTC. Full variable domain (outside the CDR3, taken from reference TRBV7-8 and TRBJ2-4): GAGVSQSPRYKVAKRGQDVALRCDPISGHVSLFWYQQALGQGPEFLTYFQNEAQLDKSGLPSDRFFAERPEGSVSTLKIQRTQQEDSAVYLCASSLATGGQNIQYFGAGTRLSVL.

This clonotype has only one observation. DNA for the CDR3: TGTGCCAGCAGCCCCCCAACCACAGATACGCAGTATTTT. It codes for CASSPPTTDTQYF. J is TRBJ2-3 and V is TRBV7-2; unclear D gene. CDR1 and CDR2 (germline): SGHTA, FQGNSA. The CDR3 runs 13 residues. V lost 5 bases and J 2 bases, leaving 8 bases between the germline ends.